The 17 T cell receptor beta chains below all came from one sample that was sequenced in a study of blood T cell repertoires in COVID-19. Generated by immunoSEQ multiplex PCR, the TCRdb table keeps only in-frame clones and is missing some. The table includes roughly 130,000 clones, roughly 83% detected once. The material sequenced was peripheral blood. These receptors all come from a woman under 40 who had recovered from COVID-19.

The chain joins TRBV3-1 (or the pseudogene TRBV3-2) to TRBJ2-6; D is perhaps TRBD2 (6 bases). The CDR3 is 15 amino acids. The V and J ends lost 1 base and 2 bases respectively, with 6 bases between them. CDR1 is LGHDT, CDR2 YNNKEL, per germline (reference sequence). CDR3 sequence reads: CASSQGGTGANVLTF. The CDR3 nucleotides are TGTGCCAGCAGCCAAGGCGGGACTGGGGCCAACGTCCTGACTTTC.

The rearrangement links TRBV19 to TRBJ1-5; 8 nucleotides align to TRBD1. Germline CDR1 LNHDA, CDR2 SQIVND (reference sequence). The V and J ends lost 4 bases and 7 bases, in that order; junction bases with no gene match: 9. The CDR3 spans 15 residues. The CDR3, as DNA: TGTGCCAGTAGTAGCGGACAGGGTATGGAACAGCCCCAGCATTTT. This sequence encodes CASSSGQGMEQPQHF.

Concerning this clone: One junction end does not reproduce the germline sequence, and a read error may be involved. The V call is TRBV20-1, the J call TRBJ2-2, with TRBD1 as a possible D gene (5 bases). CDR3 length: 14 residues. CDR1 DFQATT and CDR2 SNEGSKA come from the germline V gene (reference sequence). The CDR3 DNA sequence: TGCAGTGCTAGTACAGGAATGAACCCCGGGGAGCTGTTTTTT. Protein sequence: CSASTGMNPGELFF.

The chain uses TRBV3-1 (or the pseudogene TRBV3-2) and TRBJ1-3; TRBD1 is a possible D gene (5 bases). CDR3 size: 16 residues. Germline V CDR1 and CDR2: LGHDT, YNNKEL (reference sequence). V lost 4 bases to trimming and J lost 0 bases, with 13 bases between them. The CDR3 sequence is CASSLGHGLSGNTIYF. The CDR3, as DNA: TGTGCCAGCAGCCTTGGACACGGGCTCTCTGGAAACACCATATATTTT.

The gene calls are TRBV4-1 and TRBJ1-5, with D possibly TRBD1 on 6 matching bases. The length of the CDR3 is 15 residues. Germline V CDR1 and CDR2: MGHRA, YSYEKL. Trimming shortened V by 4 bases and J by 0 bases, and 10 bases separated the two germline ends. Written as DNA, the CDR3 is TGCGCCAGCAGCCTCTTGACAGGTAGCAATCAGCCCCAGCATTTT. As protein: CASSLLTGSNQPQHF.

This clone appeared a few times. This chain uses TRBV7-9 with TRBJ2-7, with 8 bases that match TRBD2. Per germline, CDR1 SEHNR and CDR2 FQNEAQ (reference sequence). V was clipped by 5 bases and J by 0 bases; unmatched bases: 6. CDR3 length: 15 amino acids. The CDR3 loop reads CASSPSGSGSYEQYF. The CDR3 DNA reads TGTGCCAGCAGCCCAAGCGGGAGCGGCTCCTACGAGCAGTACTTC.

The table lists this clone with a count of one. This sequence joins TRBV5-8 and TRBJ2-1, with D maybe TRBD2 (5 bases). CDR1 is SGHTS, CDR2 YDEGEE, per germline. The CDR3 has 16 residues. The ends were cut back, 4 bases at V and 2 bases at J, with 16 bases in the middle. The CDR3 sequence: CASSIRTLRPYNEQFF. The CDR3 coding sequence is TGTGCCAGCAGCATCCGGACTCTTCGCCCCTACAATGAGCAGTTCTTC.

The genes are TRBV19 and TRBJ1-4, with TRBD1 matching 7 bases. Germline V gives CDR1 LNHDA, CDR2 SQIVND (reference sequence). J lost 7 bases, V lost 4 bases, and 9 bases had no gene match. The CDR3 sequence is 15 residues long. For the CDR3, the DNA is TGTGCCAGTAGTACCACAGGGGTCGGGATTGAAAAACTGTTTTTT. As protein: CASSTTGVGIEKLFF.

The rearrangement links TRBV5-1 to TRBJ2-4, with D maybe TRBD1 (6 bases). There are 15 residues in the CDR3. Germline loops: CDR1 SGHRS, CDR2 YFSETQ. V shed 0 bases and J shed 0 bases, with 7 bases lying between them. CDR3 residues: CASSLGTVAKNIQYF. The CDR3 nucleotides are TGCGCCAGCAGCTTGGGGACAGTAGCCAAAAACATTCAGTACTTC.

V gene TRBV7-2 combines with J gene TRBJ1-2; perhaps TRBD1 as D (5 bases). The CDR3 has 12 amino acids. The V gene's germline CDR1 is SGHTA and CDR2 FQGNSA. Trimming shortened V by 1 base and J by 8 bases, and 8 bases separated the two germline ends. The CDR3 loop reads CASSLGGEGYTF. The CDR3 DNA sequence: TGTGCCAGCAGCTTAGGGGGGGAAGGCTACACCTTC.

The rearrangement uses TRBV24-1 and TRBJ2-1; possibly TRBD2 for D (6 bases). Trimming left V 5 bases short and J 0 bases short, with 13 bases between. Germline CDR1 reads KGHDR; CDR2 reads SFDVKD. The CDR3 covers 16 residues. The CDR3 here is CATSVGGKSSYNEQFF. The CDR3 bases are TGTGCCACCAGTGTCGGCGGGAAGAGCTCCTACAATGAGCAGTTCTTC.

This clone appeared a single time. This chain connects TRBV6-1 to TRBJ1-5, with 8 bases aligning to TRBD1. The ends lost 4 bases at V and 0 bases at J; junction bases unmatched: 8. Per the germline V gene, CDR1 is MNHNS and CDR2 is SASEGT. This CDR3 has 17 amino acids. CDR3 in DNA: TGTGCCAGCAGTGGTGAACAGGGGGGATATAGCAATCAGCCCCAGCATTTT. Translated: CASSGEQGGYSNQPQHF.

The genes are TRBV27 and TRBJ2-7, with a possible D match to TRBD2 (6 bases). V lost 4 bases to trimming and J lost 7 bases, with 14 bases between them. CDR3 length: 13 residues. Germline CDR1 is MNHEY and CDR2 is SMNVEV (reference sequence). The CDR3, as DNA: TGTGCCAGCAGTTCTCGGGAGTTACGGGAGCAGTACTTC. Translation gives CASSSRELREQYF.

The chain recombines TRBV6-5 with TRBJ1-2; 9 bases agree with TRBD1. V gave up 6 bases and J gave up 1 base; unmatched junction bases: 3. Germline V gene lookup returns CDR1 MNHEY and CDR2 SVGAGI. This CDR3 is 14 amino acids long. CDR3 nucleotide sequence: TGTGCCAGCAGCGCGGGACAGGGTAACTATGGCTACACCTTC. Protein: CASSAGQGNYGYTF.

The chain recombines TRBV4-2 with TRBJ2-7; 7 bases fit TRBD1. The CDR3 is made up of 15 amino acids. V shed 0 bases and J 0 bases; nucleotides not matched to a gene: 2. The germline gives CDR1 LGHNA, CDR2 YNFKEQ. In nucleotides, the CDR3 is TGTGCCAGCAGCCAAGATAACAGGGGCTCCTACGAGCAGTACTTC. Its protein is CASSQDNRGSYEQYF.

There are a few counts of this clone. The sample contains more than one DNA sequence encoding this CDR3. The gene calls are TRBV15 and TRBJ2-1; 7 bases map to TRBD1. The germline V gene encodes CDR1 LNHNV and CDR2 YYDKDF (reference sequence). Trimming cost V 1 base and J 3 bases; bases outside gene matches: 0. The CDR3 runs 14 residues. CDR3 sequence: CATSRGTGYNEQFF. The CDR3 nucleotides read TGTGCCACCAGCAGAGGGACAGGCTACAATGAGCAGTTCTTC.

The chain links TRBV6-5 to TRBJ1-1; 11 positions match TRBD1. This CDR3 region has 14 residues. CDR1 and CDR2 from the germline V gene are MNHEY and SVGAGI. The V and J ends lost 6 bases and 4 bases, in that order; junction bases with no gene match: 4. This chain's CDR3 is CASSTGTGGTEAFF. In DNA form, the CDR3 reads TGTGCCAGCAGCACCGGGACAGGGGGCACTGAAGCTTTCTTT.